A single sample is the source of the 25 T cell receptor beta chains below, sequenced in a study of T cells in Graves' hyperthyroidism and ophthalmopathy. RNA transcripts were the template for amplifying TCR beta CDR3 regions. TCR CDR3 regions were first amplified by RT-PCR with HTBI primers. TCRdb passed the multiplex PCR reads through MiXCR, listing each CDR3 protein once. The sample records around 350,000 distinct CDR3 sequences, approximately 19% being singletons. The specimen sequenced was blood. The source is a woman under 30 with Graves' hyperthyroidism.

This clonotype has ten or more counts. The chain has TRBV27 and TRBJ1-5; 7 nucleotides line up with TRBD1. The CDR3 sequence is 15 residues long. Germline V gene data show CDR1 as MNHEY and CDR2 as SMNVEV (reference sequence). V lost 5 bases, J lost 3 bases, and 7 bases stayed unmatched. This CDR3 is CASSPDRAHNQPQHF. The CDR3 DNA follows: TGTGCCAGCAGTCCTGACAGGGCCCACAATCAGCCCCAGCATTTT.

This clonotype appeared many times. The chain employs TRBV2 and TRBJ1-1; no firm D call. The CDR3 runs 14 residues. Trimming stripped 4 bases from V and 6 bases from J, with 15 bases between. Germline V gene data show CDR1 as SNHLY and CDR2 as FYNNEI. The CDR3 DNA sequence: TGTGCCAGCAGTGCTGAGGCCCTAAGAGCTGAAGCTTTCTTT. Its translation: CASSAEALRAEAFF.

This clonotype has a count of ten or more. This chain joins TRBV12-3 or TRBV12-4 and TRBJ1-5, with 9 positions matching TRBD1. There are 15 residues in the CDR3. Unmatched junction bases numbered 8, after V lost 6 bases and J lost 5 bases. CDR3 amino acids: CASSPNRGRDQPQHF. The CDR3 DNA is TGTGCCAGCAGCCCGAACAGGGGGCGGGATCAGCCCCAGCATTTT.

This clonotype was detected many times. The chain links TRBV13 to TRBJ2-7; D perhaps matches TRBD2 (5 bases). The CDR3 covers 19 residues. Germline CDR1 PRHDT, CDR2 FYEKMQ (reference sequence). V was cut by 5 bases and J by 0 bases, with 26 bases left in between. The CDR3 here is CASSPLGETLELFSYEQYF. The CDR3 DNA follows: TGTGCCAGCAGCCCCCTCGGGGAAACGCTCGAACTCTTCTCCTACGAGCAGTACTTC.

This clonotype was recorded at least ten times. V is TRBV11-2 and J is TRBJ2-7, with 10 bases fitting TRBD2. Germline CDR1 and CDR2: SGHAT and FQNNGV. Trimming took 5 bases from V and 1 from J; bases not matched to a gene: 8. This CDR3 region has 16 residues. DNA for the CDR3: TGTGCCAGCAGCAGCCCTAGCGGGGGCTTGTCCTACGAGCAGTACTTC. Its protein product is CASSSPSGGLSYEQYF.

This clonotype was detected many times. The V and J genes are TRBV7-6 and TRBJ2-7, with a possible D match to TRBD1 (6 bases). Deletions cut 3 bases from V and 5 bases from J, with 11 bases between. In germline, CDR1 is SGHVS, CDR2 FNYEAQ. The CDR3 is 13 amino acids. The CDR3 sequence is CASSFTGMNEQYF. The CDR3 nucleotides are TGTGCCAGCAGCTTTACAGGGATGAACGAGCAGTACTTC. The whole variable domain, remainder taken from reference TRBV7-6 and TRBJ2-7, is GAGVSQSPRYKVTKRGQDVALRCDPISGHVSLYWYRQALGQGPEFLTYFNYEAQQDKSGLPNDRFSAERPEGSISTLTIQRTEQRDSAMYRCASSFTGMNEQYFGPGTRLTVT.

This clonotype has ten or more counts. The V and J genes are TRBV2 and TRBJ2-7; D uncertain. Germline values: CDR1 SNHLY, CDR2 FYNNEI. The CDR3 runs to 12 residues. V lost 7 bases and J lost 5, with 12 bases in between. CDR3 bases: TGTGCCAGCAAGGTTGATGGGGACGAGCAGTACTTC. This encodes CASKVDGDEQYF.

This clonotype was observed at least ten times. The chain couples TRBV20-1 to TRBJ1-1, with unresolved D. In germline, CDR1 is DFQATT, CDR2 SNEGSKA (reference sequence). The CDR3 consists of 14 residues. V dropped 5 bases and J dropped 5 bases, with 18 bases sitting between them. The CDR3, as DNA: TGCAGTGCTGACCATGGGTGGTGGCGGACTGAAGCTTTCTTT. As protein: CSADHGWWRTEAFF.

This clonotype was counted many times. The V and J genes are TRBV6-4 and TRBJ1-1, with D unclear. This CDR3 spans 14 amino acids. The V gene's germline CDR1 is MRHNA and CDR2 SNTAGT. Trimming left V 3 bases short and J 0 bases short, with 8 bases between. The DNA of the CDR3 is TGTGCCAGCAGTGAGACGGCCATGAACACTGAAGCTTTCTTT. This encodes CASSETAMNTEAFF.

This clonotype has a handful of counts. The CDR3 loop is CASSALVRRPRLSYGYTF. CDR3 coding DNA: TGTGCCAGCTCTGCCCTCGTTCGTCGTCCTCGTCTTTCATATGGCTACACCTTC. The genes are TRBV18 and TRBJ1-2; D ambiguous. V was cut by 6 bases and J by 5 bases, with 28 bases left in between. This CDR3 has 18 amino acids. Germline CDR1 reads KGHSH; CDR2 reads LQKENI. Filled out from reference TRBV18 and TRBJ1-2, the complete variable domain reads NAGVMQNPRHLVRRRGQEARLRCSPMKGHSHVYWYRQLPEEGLKFMVYLQKENIIDESGMPKERFSAEFPKEGPSILRIQQVVRGDSAAYFCASSALVRRPRLSYGYTFGSGTRLTVV.

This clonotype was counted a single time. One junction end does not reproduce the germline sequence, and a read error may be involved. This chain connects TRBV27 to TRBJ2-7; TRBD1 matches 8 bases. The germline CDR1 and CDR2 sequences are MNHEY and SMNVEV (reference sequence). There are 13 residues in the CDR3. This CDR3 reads CASSPLTRDRILF. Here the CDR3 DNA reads TGTGCCAGCAGTCCCCTGACCCGGGACAGGATCCTCTTC.

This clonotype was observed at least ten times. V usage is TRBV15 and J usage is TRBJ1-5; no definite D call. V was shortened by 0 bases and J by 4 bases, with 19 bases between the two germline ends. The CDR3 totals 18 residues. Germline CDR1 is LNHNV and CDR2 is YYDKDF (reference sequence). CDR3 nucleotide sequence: TGTGCCACCAGCAGAGAAGGCGGCAGATGGATGGCAAATCAGCCCCAGCATTTT. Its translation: CATSREGGRWMANQPQHF.

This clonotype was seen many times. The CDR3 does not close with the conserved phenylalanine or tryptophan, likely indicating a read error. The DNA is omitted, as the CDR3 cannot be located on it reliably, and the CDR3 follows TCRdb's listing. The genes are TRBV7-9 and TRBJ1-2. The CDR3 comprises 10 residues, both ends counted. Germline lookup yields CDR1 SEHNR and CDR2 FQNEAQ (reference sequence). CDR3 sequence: CASRPDHLQR.

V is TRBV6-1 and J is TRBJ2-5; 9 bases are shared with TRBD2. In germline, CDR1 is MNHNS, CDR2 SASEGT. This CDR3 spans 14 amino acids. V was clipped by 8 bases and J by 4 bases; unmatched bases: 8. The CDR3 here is CASLVAGVSETQYF. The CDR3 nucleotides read TGTGCCAGCTTGGTAGCGGGAGTATCAGAGACCCAGTACTTC.

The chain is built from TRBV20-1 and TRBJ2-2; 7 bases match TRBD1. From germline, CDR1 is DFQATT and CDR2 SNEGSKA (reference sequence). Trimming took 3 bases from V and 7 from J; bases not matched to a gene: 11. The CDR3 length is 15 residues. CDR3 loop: CSASSVDRVGGELFF. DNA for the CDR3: TGCAGTGCTAGTTCGGTCGACAGGGTCGGCGGGGAGCTGTTTTTT.

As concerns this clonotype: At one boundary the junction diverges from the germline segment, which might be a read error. CDR3 DNA sequence: TGTGCCGGCAGTTTAGAGTCAGGTAGTCAAGAGACCCAGTACTTC. Protein sequence: CAGSLESGSQETQYF. This sequence joins TRBV12-3 or TRBV12-4 and TRBJ2-5; D remains ambiguous. The CDR3 totals 15 residues.

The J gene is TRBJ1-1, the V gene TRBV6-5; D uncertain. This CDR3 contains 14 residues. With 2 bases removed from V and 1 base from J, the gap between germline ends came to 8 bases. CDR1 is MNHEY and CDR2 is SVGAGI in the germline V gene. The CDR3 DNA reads TGTGCCAGCAGTTACGTGTCAGCGAACACTGAAGCTTTCTTT. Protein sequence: CASSYVSANTEAFF.

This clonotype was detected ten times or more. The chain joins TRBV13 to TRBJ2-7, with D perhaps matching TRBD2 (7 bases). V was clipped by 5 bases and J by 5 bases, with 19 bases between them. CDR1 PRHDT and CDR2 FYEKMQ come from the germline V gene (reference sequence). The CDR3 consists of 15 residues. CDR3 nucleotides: TGTGCCAGCAGCCAAGGGGGACTAAATCAGGACGAGCAGTACTTC. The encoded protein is CASSQGGLNQDEQYF. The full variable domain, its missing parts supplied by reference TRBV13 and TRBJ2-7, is AAGVIQSPRHLIKEKRETATLKCYPIPRHDTVYWYQQGPGQDPQFLISFYEKMQSDKGSIPDRFSAQQFSDYHSELNMSSLELGDSALYFCASSQGGLNQDEQYFGPGTRLTVT.

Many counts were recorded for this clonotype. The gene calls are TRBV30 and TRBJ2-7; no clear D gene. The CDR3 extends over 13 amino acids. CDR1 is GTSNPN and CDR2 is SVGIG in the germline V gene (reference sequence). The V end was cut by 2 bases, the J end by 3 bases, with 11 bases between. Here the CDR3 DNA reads TGTGCCTGGAGTTCAGGTAATGGCTACGAGCAGTACTTC. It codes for CAWSSGNGYEQYF.

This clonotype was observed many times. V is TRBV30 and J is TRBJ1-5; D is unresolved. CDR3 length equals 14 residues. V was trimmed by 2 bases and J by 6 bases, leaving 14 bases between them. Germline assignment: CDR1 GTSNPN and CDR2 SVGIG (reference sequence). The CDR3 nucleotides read TGTGCCTGGAGTCAGAGGGATATACGTCAGCCCCAGCATTTT. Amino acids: CAWSQRDIRQPQHF. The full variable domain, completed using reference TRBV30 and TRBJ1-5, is SQTIHQWPATLVQPVGSPLSLECTVEGTSNPNLYWYRQAAGRGLQLLFYSVGIGQISSEVPQNLSASRPQDRQFILSSKKLLLSDSGFYLCAWSQRDIRQPQHFGDGTRLSIL.

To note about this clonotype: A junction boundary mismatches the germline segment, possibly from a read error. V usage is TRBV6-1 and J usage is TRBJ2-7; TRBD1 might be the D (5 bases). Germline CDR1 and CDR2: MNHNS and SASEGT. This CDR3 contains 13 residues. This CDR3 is CASSALGADDQYF. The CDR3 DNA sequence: TGTGCCAGCAGCGCCCTAGGGGCGGACGATCAGTACTTC.

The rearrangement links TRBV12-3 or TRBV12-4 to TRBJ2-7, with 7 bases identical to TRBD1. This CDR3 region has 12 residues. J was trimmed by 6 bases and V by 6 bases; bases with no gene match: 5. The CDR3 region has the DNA TGTGCCAGCAGAAGGACAGGCTCCGAGCAGTACTTC. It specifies CASRRTGSEQYF.

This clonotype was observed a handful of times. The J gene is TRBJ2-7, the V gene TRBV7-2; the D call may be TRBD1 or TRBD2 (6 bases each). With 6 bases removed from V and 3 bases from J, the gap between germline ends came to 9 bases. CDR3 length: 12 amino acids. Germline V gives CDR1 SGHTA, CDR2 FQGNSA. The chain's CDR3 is CASRGGDYEQYF. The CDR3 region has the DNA TGTGCCAGCAGGGGGGGCGACTACGAGCAGTACTTC.

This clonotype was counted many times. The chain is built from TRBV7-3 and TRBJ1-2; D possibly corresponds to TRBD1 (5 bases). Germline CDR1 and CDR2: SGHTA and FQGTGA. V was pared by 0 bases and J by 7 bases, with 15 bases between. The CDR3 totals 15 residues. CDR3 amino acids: CASSLTGRAGGGYTF. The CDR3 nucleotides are TGTGCCAGCAGCTTAACAGGCAGGGCCGGGGGTGGCTACACCTTC.

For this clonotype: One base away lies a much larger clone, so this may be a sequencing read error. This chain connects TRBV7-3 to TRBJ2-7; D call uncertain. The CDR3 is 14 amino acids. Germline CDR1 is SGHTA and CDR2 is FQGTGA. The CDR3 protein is CAISREPAYYEQYF. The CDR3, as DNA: TGTGCCATCAGCAGAGAACCAGCCTACTACGAGCAGTACTTC. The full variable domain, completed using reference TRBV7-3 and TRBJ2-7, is GAGVSQTPSNKVTEKGKYVELRCDPISGHTALYWYRQSLGQGPEFLIYFQGTGAADDSGLPNDRFFAVRPEGSVSTLKIQRTERGDSAVYLCAISREPAYYEQYFGPGTRLTVT.